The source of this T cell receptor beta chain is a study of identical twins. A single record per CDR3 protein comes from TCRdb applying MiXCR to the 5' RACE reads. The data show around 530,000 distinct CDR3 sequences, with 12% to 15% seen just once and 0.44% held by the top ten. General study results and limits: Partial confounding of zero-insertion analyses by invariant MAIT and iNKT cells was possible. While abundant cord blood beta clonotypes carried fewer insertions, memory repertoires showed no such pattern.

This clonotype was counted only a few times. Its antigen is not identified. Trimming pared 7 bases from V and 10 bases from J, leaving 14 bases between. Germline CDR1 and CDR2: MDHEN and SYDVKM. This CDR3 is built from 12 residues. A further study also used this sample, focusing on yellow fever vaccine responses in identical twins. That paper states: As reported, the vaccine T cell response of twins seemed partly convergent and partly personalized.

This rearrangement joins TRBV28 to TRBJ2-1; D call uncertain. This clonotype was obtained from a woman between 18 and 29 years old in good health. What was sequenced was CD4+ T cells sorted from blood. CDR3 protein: CASKTLYGEQFF. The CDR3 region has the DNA TGTGCCAGCAAAACCCTGTATGGGGAGCAGTTCTTC.